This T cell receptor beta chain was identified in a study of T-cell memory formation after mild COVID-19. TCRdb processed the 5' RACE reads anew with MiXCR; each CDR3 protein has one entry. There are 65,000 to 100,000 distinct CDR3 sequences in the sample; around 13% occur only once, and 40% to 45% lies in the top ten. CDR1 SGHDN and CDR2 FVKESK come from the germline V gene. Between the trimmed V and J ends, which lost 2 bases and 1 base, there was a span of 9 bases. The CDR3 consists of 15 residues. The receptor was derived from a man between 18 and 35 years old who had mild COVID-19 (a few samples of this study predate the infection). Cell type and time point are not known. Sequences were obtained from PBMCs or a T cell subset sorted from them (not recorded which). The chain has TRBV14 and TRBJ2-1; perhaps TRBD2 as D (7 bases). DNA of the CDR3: TGTGCCAGCAGCCAAAAGGGGGGGTCCTACAATGAGCAGTTCTTC. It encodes CASSQKGGSYNEQFF.